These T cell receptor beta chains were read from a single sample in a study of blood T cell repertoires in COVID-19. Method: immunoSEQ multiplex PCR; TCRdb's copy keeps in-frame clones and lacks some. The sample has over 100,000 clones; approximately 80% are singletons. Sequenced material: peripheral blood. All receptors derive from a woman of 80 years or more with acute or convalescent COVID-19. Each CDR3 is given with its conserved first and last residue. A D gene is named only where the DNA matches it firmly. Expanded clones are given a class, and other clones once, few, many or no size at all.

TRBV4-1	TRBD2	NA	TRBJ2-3	CASSQSGRAPDTQYF	TGCGCCAGCAGCCAAAGCGGGAGGGCCCCAGATACGCAGTATTTT
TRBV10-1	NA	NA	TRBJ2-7	CASSESGRDGSYEQYF	TGCGCCAGCAGTGAGTCCGGGCGGGACGGGAGCTACGAGCAGTACTTC
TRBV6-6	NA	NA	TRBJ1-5	CASSPGEQPQHF	TGTGCCAGCAGCCCGGGAGAACAGCCCCAGCATTTT
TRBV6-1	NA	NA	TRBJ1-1	CASSEPYARPEAFF	TGTGCCAGCAGTGAACCCTATGCCAGGCCGGAAGCTTTCTTT
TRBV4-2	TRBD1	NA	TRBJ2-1	CASSTGQVYNEQFF	TGTGCCAGCAGTACCGGACAGGTATACAATGAGCAGTTCTTC
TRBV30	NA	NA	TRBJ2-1	CAWSVLERVYNEQFF	TGTGCCTGGAGTGTACTCGAGCGGGTGTACAATGAGCAGTTCTTC
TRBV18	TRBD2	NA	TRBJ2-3	CASSPYSGRGTDTQYF	TGTGCCAGCTCACCCTATAGCGGGAGAGGCACAGATACGCAGTATTTT
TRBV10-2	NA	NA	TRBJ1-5	CASSEAALGQPQHF	TGCGCCAGCAGTGAGGCGGCGCTCGGTCAGCCCCAGCATTTT
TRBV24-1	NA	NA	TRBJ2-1	CATSDLGAGRGNEQFF	TGTGCCACCAGTGATTTGGGAGCGGGAAGGGGGAATGAGCAGTTCTTC
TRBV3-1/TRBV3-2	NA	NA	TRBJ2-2	CASKPGYAGELFF	TGTGCCAGCAAGCCGGGGTACGCCGGGGAGCTGTTTTTT
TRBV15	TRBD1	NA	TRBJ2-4	CATSGDTGGTQYF	TGTGCCACCAGCGGGGACACAGGGGGTACTCAGTACTTC
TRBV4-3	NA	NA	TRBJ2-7	CASSQDRGTLGYEQYF	TGCGCCAGCAGCCAAGATCGGGGAACCCTAGGCTACGAGCAGTACTTC
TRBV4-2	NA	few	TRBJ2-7	CASSQELAYEQYF	TGTGCCAGCAGCCAAGAACTAGCCTACGAGCAGTACTTC
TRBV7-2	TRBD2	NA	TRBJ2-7	CASSYLGASGTYEQYF	TGTGCCAGCAGCTATTTAGGGGCTAGCGGCACCTACGAGCAGTACTTC
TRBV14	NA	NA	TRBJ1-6	CASSQDGNSPLHF	TGTGCCAGCAGCCAAGATGGCAACTCACCCCTCCACTTT
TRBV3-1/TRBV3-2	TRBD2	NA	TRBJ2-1	CASSQGIAGGSYNEQFF	TGTGCCAGCAGCCAAGGGATAGCGGGGGGATCCTACAATGAGCAGTTCTTC
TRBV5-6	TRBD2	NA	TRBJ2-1	CASTLRLAGVYNEQFF	TGTGCCAGCACCTTGAGACTAGCGGGAGTCTACAATGAGCAGTTCTTC
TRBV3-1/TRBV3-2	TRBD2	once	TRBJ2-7	CASSQAKAGGVPYEQYF	TGTGCCAGCAGCCAAGCCAAGGCGGGGGGGGTCCCCTACGAGCAGTACTTC
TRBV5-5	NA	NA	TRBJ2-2	CASSYSNTGELFF	TGTGCCAGCAGCTACTCAAACACCGGGGAGCTGTTTTTT
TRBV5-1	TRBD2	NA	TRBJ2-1	CASSFGREGDNEQFF	TGCGCCAGCAGCTTTGGACGGGAGGGCGACAATGAGCAGTTCTTC
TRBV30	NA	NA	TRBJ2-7	CAWSKGQGIPYEQYF	TGTGCCTGGAGTAAGGGGCAGGGCATTCCCTACGAGCAGTACTTC
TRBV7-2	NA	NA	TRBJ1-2	CASSLDTRPYGYTF	TGTGCCAGCAGCTTGGATACTAGACCTTATGGCTACACCTTC
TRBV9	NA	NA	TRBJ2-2	CASSVGRTGELFF	TGTGCCAGCAGCGTAGGGAGGACCGGGGAGCTGTTTTTT
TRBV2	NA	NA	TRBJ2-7	CASSYYEQYF	TGTGCCAGCAGCTACTACGAGCAGTACTTC
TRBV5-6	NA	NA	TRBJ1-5	CASSSLGVQPQHF	TGTGCCAGCAGCTCCCTCGGGGTTCAGCCCCAGCATTTT
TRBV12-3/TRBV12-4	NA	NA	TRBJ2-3	CASRLTYTDTQYF	TGTGCCAGCCGGCTGACATACACAGATACGCAGTATTTT
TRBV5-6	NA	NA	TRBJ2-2	CASSLTGNTGELFF	TGTGCCAGCAGCTTAACAGGGAACACCGGGGAGCTGTTTTTT
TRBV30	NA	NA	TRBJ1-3	CAWRAKGLYSSGNTIYF	TGTGCCTGGAGAGCAAAGGGACTTTACAGCTCTGGAAACACCATATATTTT
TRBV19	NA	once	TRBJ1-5	CASSIGAGVRNQPQHF	TGTGCCAGTAGTATAGGGGCAGGGGTACGCAATCAGCCCCAGCATTTT
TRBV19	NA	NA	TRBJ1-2	CASSIDGRGDGYTF	TGTGCCAGTAGTATAGATGGGAGAGGAGATGGCTACACCTTC